This is a list of T cell receptor beta chains from one sample in a study of T-cell memory formation after mild COVID-19. Each CDR3 protein is one row after TCRdb ran MiXCR on the 5' RACE reads. The table lists fewer than 350,000 distinct CDR3 sequences, about a sixth of them singletons, with more than 20% in the top ten. The specimen was PBMCs or a T cell subset sorted from them (not recorded which). All receptors come from a man younger than 35 who had mild COVID-19 (a few samples of this study predate the infection). Cell type and time point are not known. The CDR3 runs from the conserved cysteine through the conserved F or W. The D gene is left open where the match is weak. The size entry is marked missing in some rows and otherwise reads once, few, many or a size class.

d_call,clone_size,v_call,j_call,cdr3_nt,cdr3_aa
-,-,TRBV6-2/TRBV6-3,TRBJ2-7,TGTGCCAGCAGGAGGTTGAGCCTCGAGCAGTACTTC,CASRRLSLEQYF
-,-,TRBV4-1,TRBJ2-7,TGCGCCAGCAGCCAAGTACGCCTCGGGGGCGAGCAGTACTTC,CASSQVRLGGEQYF
-,few,TRBV5-1,TRBJ2-3,TGCGCCAGCAGCACGGGCCGTAGTGCCACAGATACGCAGTATTTT,CASSTGRSATDTQYF
-,-,TRBV6-6,TRBJ2-3,TGTGCCAGCAGTAGGGGGTGGCAGTACACAGATACGCAGTATTTT,CASSRGWQYTDTQYF
-,-,TRBV5-1,TRBJ2-7,TGCGCCAGCAGCTCTACACAGGGCTACCAGTACTTC,CASSSTQGYQYF
-,few,TRBV5-1,TRBJ1-5,TGCGCCAGCAGCTTGGAGCGGGGGGAGCCCCAGCATTTT,CASSLERGEPQHF
TRBD2,-,TRBV29-1,TRBJ2-3,TGCAGCGGATTCGGCGGGGGTACAGATACGCAGTATTTT,CSGFGGGTDTQYF
-,few,TRBV20-1,TRBJ2-1,TGCAGTGCTAGACCGATGGTTGAGCAGTTCTTC,CSARPMVEQFF
TRBD2,-,TRBV28,TRBJ2-2,TGTGCCAGCACAGGCGGGAGGAACACCGGGGAGCTGTTTTTT,CASTGGRNTGELFF
-,few,TRBV5-1,TRBJ1-4,TGCGCCAGCAGCTTGGGTCCAAGAGGTGAAAAACTGTTTTTT,CASSLGPRGEKLFF
-,-,TRBV3-1,TRBJ2-4,TGTGCCAGCAGCCCCGATGTAGCCAAAAACATTCAGTACTTC,CASSPDVAKNIQYF